A single TCR beta chain is shown here with its context. Its specific antigen is unknown. No much larger clone exists at a distance of one base, and base qualities are not known. This record belongs to a study of blood T cell repertoires in COVID-19 (dated by TCRdb to the early 2020s). Background on the whole study: The collaborator samples originated in the United States, Italy and Spain and spanned the acute and convalescent phases of COVID-19. The samples were drawn from two sources: the first 160 participants of the ongoing ImmuneRACE study, and fewer than 1,500 subjects contributed by 6 global collaborators. Where HLA class I and class II types were available, the types were taken from metadata supplied by the sample provider, not from assay-based typing. The dataset comprised deeply sampled blood TCRbeta repertoires from subjects exposed to, actively infected with, or recovered from COVID-19. The material from the prospective study consisted of cDNA or gDNA derived from T cells, B-cell-depleted T cells, or PBMCs. The repertoires were released in a freely available public database meant as a resource for research on the immune response to SARS-CoV-2. A de-identified subject ID, COVID-19 status, age in years and sex were almost always included in the sample metadata.

The junction carries 9 bases between V and J, which are trimmed by 1 base and 5 bases respectively. The CDR3 measures 13 amino acids from cysteine to phenylalanine. This entry keeps only the CDR3 DNA: 39 bases, framed from base 1. The CDR1 and CDR2 encoded by the germline V gene (reference sequence) are SEHNR and FQNEAQ. TCRbeta CDR3 regions were amplified from genomic DNA using the immunoSEQ Assay, a bias-controlled multiplex PCR. Concerning the study's data processing: The number of nucleated cells in each sample was estimated from the amplification of reference gene primers within the assay. To quantify the absolute abundance of each unique TCRbeta CDR3 rearrangement, sequence reads were collapsed and filtered. For each sample, productive Simpson clonality was calculated as the square root of Simpson's diversity index over productive rearrangements. Drawn from immuneACCESS, this table holds only the in-frame rearrangements with V and J called that TCRdb kept. Clones are partly lost; checked studies trace under half to an unresolved V gene and leave the rest unexplained. V, J and clone size derive from that table, while D and trimming were established from the DNA sequence. Recorded for this sample are approximately 170,000 clones; approximately 84% of them occurred a single time. The ten largest make up around 2.9% of the sample.

One collaborating source in Seattle enrolled patients during active infection and followed them longitudinally through the course of disease. Whole blood was collected in K2EDTA tubes by collaborating institutions according to the institutions' own protocols. Collaborator samples were shipped for TCRbeta analysis as frozen whole blood, isolated PBMCs, or DNA extracted from either sample type. The full study reports these points: The amount of clinical and demographic metadata varied by source and participant and was provided uncurated.

The receptor was derived from a woman of 80 years or more with COVID-19, enrolled during active disease. Sequencing input: peripheral blood. The chain was built from TRBV7-9 and TRBJ2-7, and TRBD2 may be the D gene, going by 6 matching bases. This receptor carries the CDR3 CASSLEGTHEQYF. At the DNA level, the sequence is TGTGCCAGCAGCTTAGAAGGGACTCACGAGCAGTACTTC.